These 20 T cell receptor beta chains were sequenced from one sample in a study of blood T cell repertoires in COVID-19. Measured with immunoSEQ multiplex PCR; TCRdb has only the in-frame clones, and not every one. Seen here are about 130,000 clones, around three quarters observed once, and the top ten hold about 40%. The sample comprised peripheral blood. These receptors were collected from a man aged 40-50 years with active or convalescent COVID-19.

The gene calls are TRBV6-2 or TRBV6-3 and TRBJ1-1; no firm D call. CDR1 is MNHEY and CDR2 is SVGEGT in the germline V gene. With 0 bases removed from V and 0 bases from J, the gap between germline ends came to 11 bases. The CDR3 spans 16 residues. CDR3 sequence reads: CASSYSRITMNTEAFF. Here the CDR3 DNA reads TGTGCCAGCAGTTACTCGAGGATAACCATGAACACTGAAGCTTTCTTT.

A few counts support this clone. This chain connects TRBV4-3 to TRBJ1-2, with a weak D call TRBD1 (6 bases). This CDR3 region has 15 residues. Trimming took 8 bases from V and 6 from J, leaving 22 bases between them. The germline V gene has CDR1 LGHNA and CDR2 YSLEER. In DNA form, the CDR3 reads TGCGCCAGCGGGTTTACTACAGGGTCGAGTGATGGCTACACCTTC. This translates into CASGFTTGSSDGYTF.

The J gene is TRBJ2-7, the V gene TRBV6-2 or TRBV6-3; 7 bases agree with TRBD1. Germline CDR1 is MNHEY and CDR2 is SVGEGT. Germline trimming cut 0 bases from V and 1 base from J; bases unmatched to any gene: 6. The CDR3 totals 16 residues. Here the CDR3 DNA reads TGTGCCAGCAGTTACTCACCCAGGGGGTCATCCTACGAGCAGTACTTC. Residues: CASSYSPRGSSYEQYF.

The chain has TRBV2 and TRBJ2-5; D gene unclear. This CDR3 is 13 amino acids long. CDR1 is SNHLY and CDR2 is FYNNEI in the germline V gene. Between the trimmed V and J ends, which lost 2 bases and 5 bases, there was a span of 9 bases. The CDR3: CASSERSRETQYF. For the CDR3, the DNA is TGTGCCAGCAGTGAAAGGTCGCGGGAGACCCAGTACTTC.

This clone was counted only a few times. The chain uses TRBV9 and TRBJ2-7; TRBD1 matches at 7 bases. The V segment lost 0 bases and the J segment 0 bases; nucleotides outside the gene matches: 3. The CDR3 has 15 amino acids. Germline V gene sequence: CDR1 SGDLS, CDR2 YYNGEE. The CDR3 here is CASSVEGASSYEQYF. In DNA, the CDR3 is TGTGCCAGCAGCGTAGAGGGGGCTAGCTCCTACGAGCAGTACTTC.

The rearrangement links TRBV6-5 to TRBJ1-2; the D gene is possibly TRBD1 (5 bases). The ends were cut back, 2 bases at V and 7 bases at J, with 11 bases in the middle. Germline CDR1 is MNHEY and CDR2 is SVGAGI. The CDR3 is 13 amino acids. The CDR3 spells CASSYGGLSGYTF. The CDR3 DNA is TGTGCCAGCAGTTACGGGGGGTTAAGTGGCTACACCTTC.

The rearrangement joins TRBV7-3 to TRBJ2-1, with TRBD1 matching over 9 bases. V gave up 3 bases and J gave up 14 bases; unmatched junction bases: 5. Germline CDR1 SGHTA, CDR2 FQGTGA. CDR3 length: 12 amino acids. The CDR3 sequence: CASSLTGGVKFF. In DNA, the CDR3 is TGTGCCAGCAGCTTGACAGGGGGTGTTAAGTTCTTC.

The rearrangement uses TRBV6-5 and TRBJ1-5; TRBD1 aligns across 7 bases. The CDR3 contains 16 residues. Germline CDR1 is MNHEY and CDR2 is SVGAGI. After removal of 4 bases from V and 6 bases from J, the junction contained 12 bases not matched to a gene. The CDR3 is CASSSDDRASGQPQHF. CDR3 nucleotide sequence: TGTGCCAGCAGTTCCGACGACAGGGCGTCGGGTCAGCCCCAGCATTTT.

The chain has TRBV6-2 or TRBV6-3 and TRBJ2-1; D is perhaps TRBD1 (6 bases). Trimming left V 5 bases short and J 9 bases short, with 11 bases between. CDR1 and CDR2 from the germline V gene are MNHEY and SVGEGT. The CDR3 runs 12 residues. CDR3 nucleotide sequence: TGTGCCAGCAGTCTACAGGGCGGTGAGCAGTTCTTC. Amino acids: CASSLQGGEQFF.

The chain has TRBV6-5 and TRBJ1-3, with TRBD1 identical over 7 bases. Germline CDR1 reads MNHEY; CDR2 reads SVGAGI. The length of the CDR3 is 15 residues. V was clipped by 5 bases and J by 4 bases; unmatched bases: 8. The CDR3 reads CASSLDRYSGNTIYF. In nucleotides, the CDR3 is TGTGCCAGCAGTCTGGACAGGTATTCAGGAAACACCATATATTTT.

This clone was seen ten or more times. The chain joins TRBV15 to TRBJ2-7; possible D gene TRBD1, 5 bases. Germline CDR1 and CDR2: LNHNV and YYDKDF (reference sequence). V was pared by 3 bases and J by 8 bases, with 14 bases between. The CDR3 is 13 amino acids. DNA of the CDR3: TGTGCCACCAGCAGGAGCCTACAGGCCCAGCAGTACTTC. Protein sequence: CATSRSLQAQQYF.

The genes are TRBV27 and TRBJ1-2, with D possibly TRBD1 on 5 matching bases. The CDR3 consists of 16 residues. V lost 2 bases and J lost 1, with 14 bases in between. Per germline, CDR1 MNHEY and CDR2 SMNVEV (reference sequence). For the CDR3, the DNA is TGTGCCAGCAGTTTAGTGTGGGGGGATCGTAACTATGGCTACACCTTC. Its translation: CASSLVWGDRNYGYTF.

This sequence joins TRBV6-5 and TRBJ2-1; a weak D match, TRBD1 (6 bases). The CDR3 contains 15 residues. The V end was cut by 7 bases, the J end by 4 bases, with 17 bases between. Germline V gene sequence: CDR1 MNHEY, CDR2 SVGAGI. In DNA form, the CDR3 reads TGTGCCAGCACCCCCGTGGCAGGGGTTTACAATGAGCAGTTCTTC. This sequence encodes CASTPVAGVYNEQFF.

The chain couples TRBV27 to TRBJ2-7; TRBD1 matches 9 bases. The V gene's germline CDR1 is MNHEY and CDR2 SMNVEV (reference sequence). Trimming at V came to 5 bases and at J to 2 bases, leaving 19 bases not matched to a gene. The CDR3 runs 19 residues. The CDR3 DNA follows: TGTGCCAGCAGTCCAAGGGCCTGGACAGGGGATTCTGCGGCCTACGAGCAGTACTTC. Translation: CASSPRAWTGDSAAYEQYF.

This clone was observed a handful of times. Here the CDR3 DNA reads TGCGCCACCGGGGACAGGGAGAAGGATTCACCCCTCCACTTT. Its translation: CATGDREKDSPLHF. The chain carries TRBV10-1 and TRBJ1-6, with 9 nucleotides matching TRBD1. The CDR3 loop spans 14 amino acids. CDR1 and CDR2 from the germline V gene are WNHNN and SYGVQD (reference sequence). The V segment lost 10 bases and the J segment 8 bases; nucleotides outside the gene matches: 9.

This clone was seen a single time. The rearrangement joins TRBV10-3 to TRBJ1-6; 12 bases are shared with TRBD1. CDR1 is ENHRY, CDR2 SYGVKD, per germline. The length of the CDR3 is 15 residues. The V segment lost 6 bases and the J segment 7 bases; nucleotides outside the gene matches: 4. The chain's CDR3 is CAIRGTGGGNSPLHF. The CDR3 coding sequence is TGTGCCATCAGGGGGACAGGGGGCGGCAATTCACCCCTCCACTTT.

This clone came up once. The chain has TRBV6-2 or TRBV6-3 and TRBJ2-7; 10 bases match TRBD2. Germline values: CDR1 MNHEY, CDR2 SVGEGT. The J segment lost 4 bases and the V segment lost 6 bases, leaving 9 bases of the junction unmatched. This CDR3 has 15 amino acids. The CDR3 reads CASSWNPSGSYEQYF. DNA for the CDR3: TGTGCCAGCAGCTGGAACCCTAGCGGGAGTTACGAGCAGTACTTC.

As for this clone: The same CDR3 is also encoded by other DNA sequences in this sample. This rearrangement joins TRBV27 to TRBJ1-5; D perhaps matches TRBD1 (5 bases). The CDR3 runs to 13 residues. V was clipped by 4 bases and J by 4 bases, with 8 bases between them. Germline values: CDR1 MNHEY, CDR2 SMNVEV (reference sequence). The CDR3 nucleotides are TGTGCCAGCAGTTGGGGGGGGAATCAGCCCCAGCATTTT. Translating it yields CASSWGGNQPQHF.

The chain combines TRBV4-3 with TRBJ1-4; 7 nucleotides agree with TRBD1. Germline V gene sequence: CDR1 LGHNA, CDR2 YSLEER. This CDR3 is built from 13 residues. V was pared by 6 bases and J by 8 bases, with 6 bases of the junction left unmatched. This CDR3 reads CASSAGGREKLFF. The CDR3 nucleotides read TGCGCCAGCAGTGCAGGGGGTCGGGAAAAACTGTTTTTT.

This sequence joins TRBV7-9 and TRBJ1-5, with D possibly matching TRBD1 (5 bases). Germline V gene data show CDR1 as SEHNR and CDR2 as FQNEAQ (reference sequence). CDR3 length: 18 residues. The V end was cut by 1 base, the J end by 1 base, with 17 bases between. In DNA, the CDR3 is TGTGCCAGCAGCTTAGGCCAAGGAGGGGATCCCAGCAATCAGCCCCAGCATTTT. Translating gives CASSLGQGGDPSNQPQHF.